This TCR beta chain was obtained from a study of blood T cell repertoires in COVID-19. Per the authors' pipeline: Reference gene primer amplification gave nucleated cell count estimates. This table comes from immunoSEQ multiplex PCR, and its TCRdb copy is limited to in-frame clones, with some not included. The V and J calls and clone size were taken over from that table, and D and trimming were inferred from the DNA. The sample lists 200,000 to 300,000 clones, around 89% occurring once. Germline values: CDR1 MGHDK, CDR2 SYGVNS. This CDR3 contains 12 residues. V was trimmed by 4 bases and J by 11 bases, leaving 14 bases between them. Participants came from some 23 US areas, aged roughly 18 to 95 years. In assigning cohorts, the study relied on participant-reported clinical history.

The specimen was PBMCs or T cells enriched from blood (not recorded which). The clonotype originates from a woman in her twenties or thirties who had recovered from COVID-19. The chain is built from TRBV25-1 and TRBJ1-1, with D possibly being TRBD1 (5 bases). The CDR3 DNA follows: TGTGCCAGCAGTGCCCGAACGGGGGTGGCTTTCTTT. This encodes CASSARTGVAFF. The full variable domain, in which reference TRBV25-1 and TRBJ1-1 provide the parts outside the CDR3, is EADIYQTPRYLVIGTGKKITLECSQTMGHDKMYWYQQDPGMELHLIHYSYGVNSTEKGDLSSESTVSRIRTEHFPLTLESARPSHTSQYLCASSARTGVAFFGQGTRLTVV.